This T cell receptor beta chain stems from a study of OX40 agonist ivuxolimab in advanced cancers. Study-wide background: Dosing consisted of intravenous ivuxolimab at 0.01 to 10 mg/kg every 2 weeks.

Sequenced by immunoSEQ multiplex PCR; TCRdb stores in-frame clones only, minus some. The sample includes roughly 65,000 clones, roughly 89% of them seen just once. Per germline, CDR1 MNHNY and CDR2 SVGAGI (reference sequence). This CDR3 is built from 12 residues. V was cut by 7 bases and J by 8 bases, with 11 bases left in between. A single count supports this clone. This material consisted of CD4+ or CD8+ T cells sorted from blood, taken in a trial of the OX40 agonist ivuxolimab. The source is an adult with an advanced solid tumor such as melanoma, head and neck, liver or kidney cancer. The chain links TRBV6-6 to TRBJ2-2; no clear D gene. The CDR3 DNA is TGTGCCAGCACCCTACTGGGGGGGGAGCTGTTTTTT. Protein: CASTLLGGELFF.